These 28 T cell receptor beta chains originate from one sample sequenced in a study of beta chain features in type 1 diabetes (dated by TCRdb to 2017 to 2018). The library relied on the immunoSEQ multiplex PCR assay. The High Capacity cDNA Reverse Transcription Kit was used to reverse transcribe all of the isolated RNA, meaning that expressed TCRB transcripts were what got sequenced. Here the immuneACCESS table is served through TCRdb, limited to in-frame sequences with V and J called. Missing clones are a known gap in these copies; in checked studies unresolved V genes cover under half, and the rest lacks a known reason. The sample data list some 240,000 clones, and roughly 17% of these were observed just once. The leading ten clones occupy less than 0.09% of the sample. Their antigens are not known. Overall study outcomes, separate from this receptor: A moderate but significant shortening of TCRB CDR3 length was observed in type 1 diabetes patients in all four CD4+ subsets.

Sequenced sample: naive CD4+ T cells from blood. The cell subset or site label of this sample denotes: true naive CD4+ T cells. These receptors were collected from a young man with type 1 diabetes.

CDR3 nucleotides: TGCAGCGTTGAAGATCGGGTCAGGAGCTCCTACGAGCAGTACTTC. As protein: CSVEDRVRSSYEQYF. The chain couples TRBV29-1 to TRBJ2-7, with D unresolved. CDR3 size: 15 residues. V lost 0 bases, J lost 0 bases, and 12 bases lay in between. CDR1 is SQVTM and CDR2 is ANQGSEA in the germline V gene.

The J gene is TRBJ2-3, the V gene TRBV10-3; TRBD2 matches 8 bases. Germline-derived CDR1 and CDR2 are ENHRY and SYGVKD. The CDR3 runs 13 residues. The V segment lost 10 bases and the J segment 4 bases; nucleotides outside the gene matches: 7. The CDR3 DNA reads TGTGCCACTCGAGGGCGGGAGGCAGATACGCAGTATTTT. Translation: CATRGREADTQYF.

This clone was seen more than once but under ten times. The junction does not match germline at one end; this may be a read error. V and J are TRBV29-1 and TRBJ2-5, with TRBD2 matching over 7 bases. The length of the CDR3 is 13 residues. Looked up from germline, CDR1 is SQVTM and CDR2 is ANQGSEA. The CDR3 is CSVQDRGGETQYF. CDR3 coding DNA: TGCAGCGTTCAAGACCGGGGAGGGGAGACCCAGTACTTC.

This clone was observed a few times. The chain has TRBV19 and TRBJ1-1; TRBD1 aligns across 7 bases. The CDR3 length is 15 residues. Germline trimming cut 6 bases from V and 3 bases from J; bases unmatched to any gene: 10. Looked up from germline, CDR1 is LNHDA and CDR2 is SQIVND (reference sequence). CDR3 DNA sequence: TGTGCCAGTAGGCCCGCCGACAGGGTAGACACTGAAGCTTTCTTT. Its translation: CASRPADRVDTEAFF.

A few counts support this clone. DNA for the CDR3: TGCAGCGTTGGTCGTCGGGACATGACCTACGAGCAGTACTTC. This translates into CSVGRRDMTYEQYF. The V and J genes are TRBV29-1 and TRBJ2-7; a weak D match, TRBD1 (6 bases). The CDR3 consists of 14 residues. V was shortened by 4 bases and J by 2 bases, with 15 bases between the two germline ends. Germline CDR1 SQVTM, CDR2 ANQGSEA.

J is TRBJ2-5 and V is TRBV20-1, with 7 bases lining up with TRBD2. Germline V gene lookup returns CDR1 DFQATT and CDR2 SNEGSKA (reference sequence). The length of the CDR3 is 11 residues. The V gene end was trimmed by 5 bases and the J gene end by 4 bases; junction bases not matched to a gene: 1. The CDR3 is CSALAGETQYF. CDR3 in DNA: TGCAGTGCTTTAGCGGGAGAGACCCAGTACTTC.

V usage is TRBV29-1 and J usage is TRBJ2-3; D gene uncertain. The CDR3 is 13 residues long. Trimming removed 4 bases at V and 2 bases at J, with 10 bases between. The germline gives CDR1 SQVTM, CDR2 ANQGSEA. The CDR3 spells CSVAPGITDTQYF. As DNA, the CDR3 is TGCAGCGTTGCGCCAGGAATCACAGATACGCAGTATTTT.

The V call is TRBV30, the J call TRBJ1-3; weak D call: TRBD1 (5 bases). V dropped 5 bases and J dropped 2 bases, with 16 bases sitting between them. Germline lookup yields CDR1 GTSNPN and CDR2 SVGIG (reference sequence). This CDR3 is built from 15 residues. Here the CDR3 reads CAWARGSQTGNTIYF. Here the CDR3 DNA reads TGTGCCTGGGCCCGGGGCAGCCAGACTGGAAACACCATATATTTT.

Written as DNA, the CDR3 is TGTGCCAGCAGCTTAATCCCGATCACTGAAGCTTTCTTT. Encoded protein: CASSLIPITEAFF. V is TRBV11-2 and J is TRBJ1-1; D is uncertain. V shed 2 bases and J shed 4 bases, with 8 bases lying between them. This CDR3 contains 13 residues. Per the germline V gene, CDR1 is SGHAT and CDR2 is FQNNGV.

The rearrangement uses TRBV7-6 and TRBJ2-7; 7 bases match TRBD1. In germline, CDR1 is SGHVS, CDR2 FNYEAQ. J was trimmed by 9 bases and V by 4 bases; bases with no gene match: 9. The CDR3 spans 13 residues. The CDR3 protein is CASSSPGQIRQYF. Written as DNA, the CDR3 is TGTGCCAGCAGCTCTCCGGGACAGATAAGGCAGTACTTC.

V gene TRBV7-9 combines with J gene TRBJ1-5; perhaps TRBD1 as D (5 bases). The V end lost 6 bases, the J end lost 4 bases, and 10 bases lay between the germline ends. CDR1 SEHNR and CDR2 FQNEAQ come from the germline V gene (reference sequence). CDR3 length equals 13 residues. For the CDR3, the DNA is TGTGCCAGCAGGGGACTCTCGAATCAGCCCCAGCATTTT. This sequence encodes CASRGLSNQPQHF.

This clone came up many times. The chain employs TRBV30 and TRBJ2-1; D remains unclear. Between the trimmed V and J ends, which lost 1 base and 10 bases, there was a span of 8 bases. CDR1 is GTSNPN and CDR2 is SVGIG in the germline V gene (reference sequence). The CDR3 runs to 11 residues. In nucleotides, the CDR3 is TGTGCCTGGAGTGCCCGACGAGAGCAGTTCTTC. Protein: CAWSARREQFF.

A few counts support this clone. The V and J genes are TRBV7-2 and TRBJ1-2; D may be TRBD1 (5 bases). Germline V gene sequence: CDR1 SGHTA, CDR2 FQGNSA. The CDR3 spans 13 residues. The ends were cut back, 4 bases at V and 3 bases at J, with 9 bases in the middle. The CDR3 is CASSSDNYYGYTF. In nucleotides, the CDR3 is TGTGCCAGCAGCTCGGACAACTACTATGGCTACACCTTC. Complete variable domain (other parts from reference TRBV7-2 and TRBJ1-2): GAGVSQSPSNKVTEKGKDVELRCDPISGHTALYWYRQSLGQGLEFLIYFQGNSAPDKSGLPSDRFSAERTGGSVSTLTIQRTQQEDSAVYLCASSSDNYYGYTFGSGTRLTVV.

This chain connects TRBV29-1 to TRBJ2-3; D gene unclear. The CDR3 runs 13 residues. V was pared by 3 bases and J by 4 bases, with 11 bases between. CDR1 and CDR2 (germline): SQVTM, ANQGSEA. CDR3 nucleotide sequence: TGCAGCGTTGAGATCGCGGCGGCAGATACGCAGTATTTT. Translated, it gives CSVEIAAADTQYF.

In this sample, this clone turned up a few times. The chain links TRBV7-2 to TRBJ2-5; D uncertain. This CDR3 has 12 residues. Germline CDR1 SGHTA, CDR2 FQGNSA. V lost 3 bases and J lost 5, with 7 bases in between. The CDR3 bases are TGTGCCAGCAGCTTTGGTGGGGAGACCCAGTACTTC. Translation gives CASSFGGETQYF.

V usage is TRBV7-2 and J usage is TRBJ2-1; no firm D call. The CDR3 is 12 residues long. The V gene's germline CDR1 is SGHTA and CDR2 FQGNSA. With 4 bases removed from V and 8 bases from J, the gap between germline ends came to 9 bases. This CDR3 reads CASSSSLDEQFF. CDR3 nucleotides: TGTGCCAGCAGCTCCTCGCTTGATGAGCAGTTCTTC.

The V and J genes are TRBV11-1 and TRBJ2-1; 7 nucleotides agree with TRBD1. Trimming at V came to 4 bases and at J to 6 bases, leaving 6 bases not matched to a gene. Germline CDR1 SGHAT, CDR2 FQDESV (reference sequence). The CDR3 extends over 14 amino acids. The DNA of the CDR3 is TGTGCCAGCAGCTCACAGGGGCCCTTCAATGAGCAGTTCTTC. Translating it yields CASSSQGPFNEQFF.

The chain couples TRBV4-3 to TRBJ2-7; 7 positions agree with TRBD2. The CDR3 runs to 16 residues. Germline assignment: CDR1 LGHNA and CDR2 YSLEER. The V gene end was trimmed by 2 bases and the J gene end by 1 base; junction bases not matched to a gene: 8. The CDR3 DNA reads TGCGCCAGCAGCCAAATCTCCGGCGGGGGATCCTACGAGCAGTACTTC. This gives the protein CASSQISGGGSYEQYF.

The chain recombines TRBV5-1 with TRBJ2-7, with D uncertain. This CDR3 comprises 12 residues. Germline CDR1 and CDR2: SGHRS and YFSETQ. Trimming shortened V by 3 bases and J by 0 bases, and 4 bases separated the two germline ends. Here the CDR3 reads CASSSSSYEQYF. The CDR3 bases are TGCGCCAGCAGCTCGAGCTCCTACGAGCAGTACTTC.

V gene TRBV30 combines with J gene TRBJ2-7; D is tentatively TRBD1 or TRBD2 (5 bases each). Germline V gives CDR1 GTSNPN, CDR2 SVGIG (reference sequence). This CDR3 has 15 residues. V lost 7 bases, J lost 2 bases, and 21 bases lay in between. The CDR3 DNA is TGTGCCTTGAGGATAACCGGGACCGCAACCTACGAGCAGTACTTC. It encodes CALRITGTATYEQYF.

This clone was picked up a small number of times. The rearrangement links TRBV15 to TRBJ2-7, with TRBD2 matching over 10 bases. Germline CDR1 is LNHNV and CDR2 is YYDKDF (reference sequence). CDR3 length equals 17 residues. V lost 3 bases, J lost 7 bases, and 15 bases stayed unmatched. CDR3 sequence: CATSSLHLPGLAREQYF. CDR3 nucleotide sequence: TGTGCCACCAGCAGCTTACATTTACCGGGACTAGCGAGAGAGCAGTACTTC.

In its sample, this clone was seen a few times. The DNA of the CDR3 is TGTGCCAGCAGCTTAGGGACAGGGCTGGAGACCCAGTACTTC. Amino acids: CASSLGTGLETQYF. V and J are TRBV11-2 and TRBJ2-5; TRBD1 matches 8 bases. Per germline, CDR1 SGHAT and CDR2 FQNNGV. The ends lost 1 base at V and 5 bases at J; junction bases unmatched: 3. The CDR3 contains 14 residues.

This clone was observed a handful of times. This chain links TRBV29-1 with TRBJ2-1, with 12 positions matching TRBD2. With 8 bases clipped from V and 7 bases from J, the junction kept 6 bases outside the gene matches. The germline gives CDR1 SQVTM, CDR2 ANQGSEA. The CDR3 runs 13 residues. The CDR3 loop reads CSSGTSGFNEQFF. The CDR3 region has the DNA TGCAGCTCTGGGACTAGCGGGTTTAATGAGCAGTTCTTC.

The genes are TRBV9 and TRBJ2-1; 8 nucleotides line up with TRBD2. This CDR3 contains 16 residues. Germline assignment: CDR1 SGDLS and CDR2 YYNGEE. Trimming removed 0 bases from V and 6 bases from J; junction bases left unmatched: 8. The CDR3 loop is CASSVDPSGRANEQFF. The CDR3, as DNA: TGTGCCAGCAGCGTAGACCCCAGCGGGAGAGCCAATGAGCAGTTCTTC. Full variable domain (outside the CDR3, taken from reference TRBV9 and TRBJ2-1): DSGVTQTPKHLITATGQRVTLRCSPRSGDLSVYWYQQSLDQGLQFLIQYYNGEERAKGNILERFSAQQFPDLHSELNLSSLELGDSALYFCASSVDPSGRANEQFFGPGTRLTVL.

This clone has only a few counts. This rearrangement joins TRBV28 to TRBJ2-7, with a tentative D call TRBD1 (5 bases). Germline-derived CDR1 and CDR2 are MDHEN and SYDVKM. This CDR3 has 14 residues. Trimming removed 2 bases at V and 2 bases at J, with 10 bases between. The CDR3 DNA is TGTGCCAGCAGTTTACCAGGGAAGACCTACGAGCAGTACTTC. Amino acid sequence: CASSLPGKTYEQYF. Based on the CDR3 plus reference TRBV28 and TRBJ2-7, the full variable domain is DVKVTQSSRYLVKRTGEKVFLECVQDMDHENMFWYRQDPGLGLRLIYFSYDVKMKEKGDIPEGYSVSREKKERFSLILESASTNQTSMYLCASSLPGKTYEQYFGPGTRLTVT.

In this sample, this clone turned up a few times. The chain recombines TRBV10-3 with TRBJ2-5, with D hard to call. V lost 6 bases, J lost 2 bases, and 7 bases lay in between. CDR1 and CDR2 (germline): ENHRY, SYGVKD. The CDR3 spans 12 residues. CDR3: CAIRGAQETQYF. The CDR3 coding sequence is TGTGCCATCAGGGGCGCACAAGAGACCCAGTACTTC.

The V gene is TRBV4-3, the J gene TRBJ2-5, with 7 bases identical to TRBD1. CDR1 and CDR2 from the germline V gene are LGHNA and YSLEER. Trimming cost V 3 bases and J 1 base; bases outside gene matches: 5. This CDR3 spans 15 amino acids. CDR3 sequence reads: CASSHATGTQETQYF. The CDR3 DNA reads TGCGCCAGCAGCCACGCGACAGGGACCCAAGAGACCCAGTACTTC.

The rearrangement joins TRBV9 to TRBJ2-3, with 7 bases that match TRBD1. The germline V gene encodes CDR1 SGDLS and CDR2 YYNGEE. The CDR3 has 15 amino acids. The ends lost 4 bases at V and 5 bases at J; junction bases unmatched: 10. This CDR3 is CASSFWDSGGDTQYF. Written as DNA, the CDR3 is TGTGCCAGCAGCTTCTGGGACAGCGGAGGAGATACGCAGTATTTT.